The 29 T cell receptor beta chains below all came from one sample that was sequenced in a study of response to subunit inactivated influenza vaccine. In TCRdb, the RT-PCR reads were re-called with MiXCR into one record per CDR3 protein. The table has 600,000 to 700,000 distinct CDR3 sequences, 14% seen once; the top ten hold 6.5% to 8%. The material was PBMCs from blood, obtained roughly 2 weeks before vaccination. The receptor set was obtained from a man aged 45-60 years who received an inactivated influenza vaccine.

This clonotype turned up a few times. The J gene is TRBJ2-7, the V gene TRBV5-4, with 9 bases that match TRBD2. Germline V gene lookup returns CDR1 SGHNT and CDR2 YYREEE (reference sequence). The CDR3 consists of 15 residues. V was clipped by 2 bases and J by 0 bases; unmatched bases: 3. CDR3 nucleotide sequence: TGTGCCAGCAGCTTTTCTAGCGGGGCCTCCTACGAGCAGTACTTC. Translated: CASSFSSGASYEQYF.

This CDR3 is CASQRTSMGGETQYF. Written as DNA, the CDR3 is TGTGCCTCTCAGCGAACTAGCATGGGGGGGGAGACCCAGTACTTC. The chain employs TRBV2 and TRBJ2-5; TRBD2 matches 7 bases. V lost 11 bases and J lost 5; bases outside the gene matches: 17. Germline-derived CDR1 and CDR2 are SNHLY and FYNNEI. The length of the CDR3 is 15 residues.

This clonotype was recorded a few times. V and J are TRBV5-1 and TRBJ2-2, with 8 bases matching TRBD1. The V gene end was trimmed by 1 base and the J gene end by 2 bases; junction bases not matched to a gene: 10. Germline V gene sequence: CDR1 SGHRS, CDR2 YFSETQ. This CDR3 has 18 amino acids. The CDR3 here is CASSLYPGAGGNTGELFF. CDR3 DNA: TGCGCCAGCAGCTTGTACCCTGGGGCAGGGGGCAACACCGGGGAGCTGTTTTTT.

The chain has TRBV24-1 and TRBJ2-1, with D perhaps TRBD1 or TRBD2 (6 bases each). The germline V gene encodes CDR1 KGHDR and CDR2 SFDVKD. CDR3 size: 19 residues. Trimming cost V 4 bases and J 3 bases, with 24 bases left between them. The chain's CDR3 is CATSDARAGIKGGYNEQFF. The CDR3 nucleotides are TGTGCCACCAGTGACGCTCGGGCGGGCATTAAGGGGGGCTACAATGAGCAGTTCTTC.

This CDR3 is CASSQDLQDPIYEQYF. The CDR3 DNA is TGCGCCAGCAGCCAAGATCTCCAGGACCCAATCTACGAGCAGTACTTC. The chain is built from TRBV4-3 and TRBJ2-7; D is ambiguous. V lost 0 bases and J lost 3, with 15 bases in between. The germline gives CDR1 LGHNA, CDR2 YSLEER. The CDR3 consists of 16 residues.

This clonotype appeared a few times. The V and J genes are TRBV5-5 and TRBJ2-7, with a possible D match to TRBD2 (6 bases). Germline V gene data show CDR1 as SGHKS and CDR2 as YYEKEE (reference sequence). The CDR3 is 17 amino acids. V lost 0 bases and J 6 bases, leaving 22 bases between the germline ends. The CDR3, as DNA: TGTGCCAGCAGCTTGGCCTCCTCGGGCGGGAAGGGGAGCGAGCAGTACTTC. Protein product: CASSLASSGGKGSEQYF.

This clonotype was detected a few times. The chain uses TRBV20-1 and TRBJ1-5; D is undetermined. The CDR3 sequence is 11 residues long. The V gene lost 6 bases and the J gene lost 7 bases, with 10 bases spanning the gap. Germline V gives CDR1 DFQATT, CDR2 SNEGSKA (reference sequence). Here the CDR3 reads CSAGYRQPQHF. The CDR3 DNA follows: TGCAGTGCGGGGTATAGGCAGCCCCAGCATTTT.

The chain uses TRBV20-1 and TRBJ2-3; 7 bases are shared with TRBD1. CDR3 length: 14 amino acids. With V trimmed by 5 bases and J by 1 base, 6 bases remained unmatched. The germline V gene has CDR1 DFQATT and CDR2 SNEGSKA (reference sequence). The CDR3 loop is CSADDRAGTDTQYF. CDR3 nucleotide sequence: TGCAGTGCTGACGACAGGGCGGGCACAGATACGCAGTATTTT.

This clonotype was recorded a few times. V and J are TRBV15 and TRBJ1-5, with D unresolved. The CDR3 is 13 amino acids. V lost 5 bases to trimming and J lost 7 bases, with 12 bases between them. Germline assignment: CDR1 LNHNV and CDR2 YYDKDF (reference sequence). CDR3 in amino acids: CATSSSSRQPQHF. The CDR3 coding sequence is TGTGCCACCAGCTCCTCAAGTCGGCAGCCCCAGCATTTT. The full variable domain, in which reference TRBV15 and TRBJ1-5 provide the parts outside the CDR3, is DAMVIQNPRYQVTQFGKPVTLSCSQTLNHNVMYWYQQKSSQAPKLLFHYYDKDFNNEADTPDNFQSRRPNTSFCFLDIRSPGLGDTAMYLCATSSSSRQPQHFGDGTRLSIL.

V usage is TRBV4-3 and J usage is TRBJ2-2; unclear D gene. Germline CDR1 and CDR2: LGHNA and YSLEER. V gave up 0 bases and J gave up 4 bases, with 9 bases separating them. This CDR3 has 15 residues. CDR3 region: CASSQEVVGTGELFF. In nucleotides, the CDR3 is TGCGCCAGCAGCCAAGAAGTGGTGGGCACCGGGGAGCTGTTTTTT.

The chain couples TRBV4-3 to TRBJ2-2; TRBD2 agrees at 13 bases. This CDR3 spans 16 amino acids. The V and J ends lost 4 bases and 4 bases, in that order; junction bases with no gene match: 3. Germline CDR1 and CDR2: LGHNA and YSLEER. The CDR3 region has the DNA TGCGCCAGCAGCCGACTAGCGGGGGGTTTCACCGGGGAGCTGTTTTTT. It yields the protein CASSRLAGGFTGELFF.

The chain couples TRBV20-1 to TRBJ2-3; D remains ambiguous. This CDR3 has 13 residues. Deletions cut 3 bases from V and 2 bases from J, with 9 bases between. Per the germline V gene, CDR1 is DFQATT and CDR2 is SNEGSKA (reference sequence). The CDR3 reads CSASNGHTDTQYF. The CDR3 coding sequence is TGCAGTGCTAGTAACGGCCACACAGATACGCAGTATTTT.

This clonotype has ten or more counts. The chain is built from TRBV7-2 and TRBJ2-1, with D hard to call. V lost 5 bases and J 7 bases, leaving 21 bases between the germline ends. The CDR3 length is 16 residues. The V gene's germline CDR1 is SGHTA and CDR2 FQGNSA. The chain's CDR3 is CASSLNTGLVGNEQFF. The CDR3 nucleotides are TGTGCCAGCAGCCTAAACACGGGCCTGGTGGGGAATGAGCAGTTCTTC.

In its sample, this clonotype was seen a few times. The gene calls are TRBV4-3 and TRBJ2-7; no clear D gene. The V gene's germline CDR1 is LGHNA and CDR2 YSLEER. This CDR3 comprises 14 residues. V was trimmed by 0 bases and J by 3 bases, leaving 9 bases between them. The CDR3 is CASSQDDQSYEQYF. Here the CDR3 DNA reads TGCGCCAGCAGCCAAGACGACCAGAGCTACGAGCAGTACTTC.

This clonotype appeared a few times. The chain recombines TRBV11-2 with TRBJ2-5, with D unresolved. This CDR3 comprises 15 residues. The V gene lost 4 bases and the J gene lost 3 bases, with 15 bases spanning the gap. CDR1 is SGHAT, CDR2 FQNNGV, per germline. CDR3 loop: CASSYGPYVEETQYF. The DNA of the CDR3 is TGTGCCAGCAGCTACGGACCATATGTCGAAGAGACCCAGTACTTC.

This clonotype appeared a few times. The CDR3: CASMPDARGSMNTEAFF. In DNA, the CDR3 is TGTGCCAGCATGCCCGACGCGAGGGGCAGCATGAACACTGAAGCTTTCTTT. V usage is TRBV6-1 and J usage is TRBJ1-1, with D possibly TRBD1 on 5 matching bases. There are 17 residues in the CDR3. CDR1 is MNHNS, CDR2 SASEGT, per germline. Trimming stripped 7 bases from V and 0 bases from J, with 21 bases between.

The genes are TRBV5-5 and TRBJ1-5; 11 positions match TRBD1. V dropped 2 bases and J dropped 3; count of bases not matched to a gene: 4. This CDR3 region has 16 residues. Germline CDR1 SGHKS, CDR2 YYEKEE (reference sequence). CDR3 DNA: TGTGCCAGCAGCTTCGGGACAGGGGGACTCAATCAGCCCCAGCATTTT. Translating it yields CASSFGTGGLNQPQHF.

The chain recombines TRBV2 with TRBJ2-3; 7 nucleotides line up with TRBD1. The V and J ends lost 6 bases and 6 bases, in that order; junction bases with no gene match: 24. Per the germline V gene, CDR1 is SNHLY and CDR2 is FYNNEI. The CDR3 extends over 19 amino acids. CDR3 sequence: CASRTGTVFTPPWDDTQYF. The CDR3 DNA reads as TGTGCCAGCAGAACGGGGACAGTCTTCACACCCCCCTGGGACGATACGCAGTATTTT.

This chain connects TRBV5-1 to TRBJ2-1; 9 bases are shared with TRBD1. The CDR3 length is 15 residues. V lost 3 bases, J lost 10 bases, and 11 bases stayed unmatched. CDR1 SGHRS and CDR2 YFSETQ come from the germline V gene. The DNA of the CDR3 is TGCGCCAGCAGCTGGGAAACAGGGGGCCCATCGGAGCAGTTCTTC. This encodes CASSWETGGPSEQFF.

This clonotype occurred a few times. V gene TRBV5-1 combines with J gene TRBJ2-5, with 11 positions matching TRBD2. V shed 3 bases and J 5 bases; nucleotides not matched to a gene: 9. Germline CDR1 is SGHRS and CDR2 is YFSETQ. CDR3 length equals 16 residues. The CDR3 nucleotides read TGCGCCAGCAGCTGGGGGACTAGCGGTTTCGAGGAGACCCAGTACTTC. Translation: CASSWGTSGFEETQYF.

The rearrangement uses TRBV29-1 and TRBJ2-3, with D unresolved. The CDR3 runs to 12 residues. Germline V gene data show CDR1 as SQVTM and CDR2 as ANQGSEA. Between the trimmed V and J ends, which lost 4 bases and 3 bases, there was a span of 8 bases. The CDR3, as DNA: TGCAGCGTTGTCGTGACTACAGATACGCAGTATTTT. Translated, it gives CSVVVTTDTQYF.

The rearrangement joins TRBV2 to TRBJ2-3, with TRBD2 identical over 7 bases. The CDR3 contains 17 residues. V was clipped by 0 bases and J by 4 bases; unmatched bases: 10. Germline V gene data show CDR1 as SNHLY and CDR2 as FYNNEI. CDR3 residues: CASSEAPQRGGSDTQYF. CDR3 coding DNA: TGTGCCAGCAGTGAAGCCCCTCAGCGGGGCGGATCAGATACGCAGTATTTT. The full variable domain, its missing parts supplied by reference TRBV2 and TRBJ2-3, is EPEVTQTPSHQVTQMGQEVILRCVPISNHLYFYWYRQILGQKVEFLVSFYNNEISEKSEIFDDQFSVERPDGSNFTLKIRSTKLEDSAMYFCASSEAPQRGGSDTQYFGPGTRLTVL.

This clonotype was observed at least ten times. The CDR3 sequence: CASSQESWGEETQYF. The CDR3 DNA reads TGCGCCAGCAGCCAAGAGTCTTGGGGAGAAGAGACCCAGTACTTC. This rearrangement joins TRBV4-1 to TRBJ2-5, with D maybe TRBD2 (5 bases). V was pared by 0 bases and J by 3 bases, with 11 bases between. From germline, CDR1 is MGHRA and CDR2 YSYEKL. This CDR3 comprises 15 residues.

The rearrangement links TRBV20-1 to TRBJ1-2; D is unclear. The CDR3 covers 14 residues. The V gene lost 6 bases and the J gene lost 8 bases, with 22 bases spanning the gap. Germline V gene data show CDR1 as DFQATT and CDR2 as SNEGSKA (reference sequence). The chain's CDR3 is CSAGGQDSFRGYTF. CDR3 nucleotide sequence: TGCAGTGCAGGAGGGCAGGACTCCTTTCGAGGCTACACCTTC.

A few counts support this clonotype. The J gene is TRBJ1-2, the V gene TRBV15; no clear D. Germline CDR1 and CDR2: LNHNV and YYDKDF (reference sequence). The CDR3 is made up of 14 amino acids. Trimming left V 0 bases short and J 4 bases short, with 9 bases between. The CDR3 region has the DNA TGTGCCACCAGCAGAGACGGCCAGGCCTATGGCTACACCTTC. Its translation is CATSRDGQAYGYTF.

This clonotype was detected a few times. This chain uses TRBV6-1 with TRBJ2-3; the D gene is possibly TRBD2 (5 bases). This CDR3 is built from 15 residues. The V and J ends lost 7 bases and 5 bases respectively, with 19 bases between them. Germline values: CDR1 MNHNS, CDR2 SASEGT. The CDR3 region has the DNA TGTGCCAGCACCCTCCGTCGAGTTCGGGGAGATACGCAGTATTTT. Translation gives CASTLRRVRGDTQYF.

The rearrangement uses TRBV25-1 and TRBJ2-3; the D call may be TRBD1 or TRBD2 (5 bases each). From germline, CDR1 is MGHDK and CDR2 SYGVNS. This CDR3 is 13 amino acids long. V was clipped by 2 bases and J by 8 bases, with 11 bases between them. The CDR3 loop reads CASSEAMRGTQYF. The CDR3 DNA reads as TGTGCCAGCAGTGAAGCTATGAGGGGTACGCAGTATTTT.

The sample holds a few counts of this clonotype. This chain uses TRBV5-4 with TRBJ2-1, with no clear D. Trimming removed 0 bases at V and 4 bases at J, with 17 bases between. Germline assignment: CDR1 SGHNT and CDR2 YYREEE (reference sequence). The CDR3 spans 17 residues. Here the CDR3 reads CASSLAFSGEPYNEQFF. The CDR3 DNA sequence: TGTGCCAGCAGCTTGGCCTTCTCTGGGGAACCGTACAATGAGCAGTTCTTC.

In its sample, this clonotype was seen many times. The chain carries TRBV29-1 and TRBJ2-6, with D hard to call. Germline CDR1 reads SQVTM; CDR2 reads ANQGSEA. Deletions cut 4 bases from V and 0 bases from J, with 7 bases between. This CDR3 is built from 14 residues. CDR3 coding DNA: TGCAGCGTTGGCATGGACTCTGGGGCCAACGTCCTGACTTTC. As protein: CSVGMDSGANVLTF. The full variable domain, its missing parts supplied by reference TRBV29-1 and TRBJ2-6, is SAVISQKPSRDICQRGTSLTIQCQVDSQVTMMFWYRQQPGQSLTLIATANQGSEATYESGFVIDKFPISRPNLTFSTLTVSNMSPEDSSIYLCSVGMDSGANVLTFGAGSRLTVL.